This T cell receptor beta chain was obtained from a study of blood T cell repertoires in COVID-19. Study-level information: Donors in Cohort 3 counted as recovered after two negative PCRs, clearance, or symptom resolution.

CDR3 size: 13 residues. Trimming took 1 base from V and 4 from J, leaving 5 bases between them. In germline, CDR1 is SEHNR, CDR2 FQNEAQ (reference sequence). The assay was immunoSEQ multiplex PCR, and TCRdb's table has in-frame clones only and misses some. This sample carries some 300,000 clones, around 90% of them seen once, and the ten largest clones take approximately 2%. V gene TRBV7-9 combines with J gene TRBJ1-3; D ambiguous. The sequence was collected from a woman in her sixties or seventies in a cohort exposed to, infected with or recovered from COVID-19 (not recorded which). Sequencing was performed on PBMCs or T cells enriched from blood (not recorded which). This chain's CDR3 is CASSLDGGNTIYF. The CDR3 nucleotides read TGTGCCAGCAGCTTAGACGGGGGAAACACCATATATTTT.